Listed below are T cell receptor beta chains from one sample, sequenced in a study of long-term antiretroviral therapy in people with HIV. This table comes from immunoSEQ multiplex PCR, and its TCRdb copy is limited to in-frame clones, with some not included. The table includes about 13,000 clones, around 77% detected once. The source was unsorted PBMCs, collected 1.3 years after starting antiretroviral therapy. These receptors all come from a woman under 30 with HIV. Both conserved end residues are part of each CDR3. The D gene is left open where the match is weak. Size is omitted from some rows. Given values are once, few, many or a class for expanded clones.

J | size | D | V | CDR3 | DNA
TRBJ2-7 | - | TRBD2 | TRBV9 | CASSEKRETDEQYF | TGTGCCAGCAGCGAAAAGCGGGAGACGGACGAGCAGTACTTC
TRBJ1-2 | - | TRBD1 | TRBV15 | CATSSRGASYGYTF | TGTGCCACCAGTTCCAGGGGGGCCTCGTATGGCTACACCTTC
TRBJ1-2 | medium-sized | - | TRBV19 | CASSIASGGGYGYTF | TGTGCCAGTAGTATAGCATCCGGCGGGGGCTATGGCTACACCTTC
TRBJ1-2 | - | - | TRBV4-2 | CASSQDVGTAAAGYGYTF | TGTGCCAGCAGCCAAGATGTCGGGACGGCCGCCGCGGGCTATGGCTACACCTTC
TRBJ2-7 | - | TRBD1 | TRBV7-9 | CASSLRDRGAYEQYF | TGTGCCAGCAGCCTAAGGGACAGGGGGGCCTACGAGCAGTACTTC
TRBJ2-3 | once | - | TRBV19 | CASSIPATEGDTQYF | TGTGCCAGTAGTATTCCAGCGACCGAGGGGGATACGCAGTATTTT
TRBJ1-1 | - | - | TRBV19 | CASSRGLNTEAFF | TGTGCCAGTAGTCGGGGCCTGAACACTGAAGCTTTCTTT
TRBJ1-3 | - | - | TRBV5-1 | CASSPLGGDTGNTIYF | TGCGCCAGCAGCCCTCTGGGGGGAGATACTGGAAACACCATATATTTT
TRBJ2-7 | - | - | TRBV4-3 | CASSQGIGVIYEQYF | TGCGCCAGCAGCCAAGGGATAGGGGTAATCTACGAGCAGTACTTC
TRBJ1-4 | - | - | TRBV7-9 | CASSLDATNEKLFF | TGTGCCAGCAGCTTGGACGCAACTAATGAAAAACTGTTTTTT
TRBJ2-1 | - | - | TRBV20-1 | CSASSYNEQFF | TGCAGTGCTAGCTCCTACAATGAGCAGTTCTTC
TRBJ2-7 | - | TRBD2 | TRBV11-2 | CASSFGGGAYEQYF | TGTGCCAGCAGCTTTGGGGGAGGGGCGTACGAGCAGTACTTC
TRBJ2-7 | - | - | TRBV23-1 | CASSQLTAECVYEQYF | TGCGCCAGCAGTCAACTGACGGCGGAATGTGTCTACGAGCAGTACTTC
TRBJ1-2 | - | - | TRBV13 | CASSLEDEGYTF | TGTGCCAGCAGCTTAGAGGACGAGGGCTACACCTTC
TRBJ2-2 | - | TRBD1 | TRBV4-1 | CASSQATGGLTGELFF | TGCGCCAGCAGCCAAGCCACAGGGGGCCTCACCGGGGAGCTGTTTTTT
TRBJ2-3 | - | - | TRBV5-1 | CASSLPEGDGTDTQYF | TGCGCCAGCAGCTTGCCCGAGGGGGATGGCACAGATACGCAGTATTTT
TRBJ2-7 | medium-sized | - | TRBV7-2 | CASSLGPLGGGTYEQYF | TGTGCCAGCAGCTTAGGGCCCTTAGGGGGGGGCACCTACGAGCAGTACTTC
TRBJ1-1 | - | - | TRBV5-1 | CASSIGPIENTEAFF | TGCGCCAGCAGCATCGGACCCATCGAGAACACTGAAGCTTTCTTT
TRBJ1-2 | - | TRBD1 | TRBV28 | CASSTGGRYGYTF | TGTGCCAGCAGTACAGGGGGAAGGTATGGCTACACCTTC
TRBJ2-5 | few | - | TRBV4-1 | CASSLQSRGRETQYF | TGCGCCAGCAGCCTTCAGTCCAGGGGGAGGGAGACCCAGTACTTC
TRBJ2-3 | - | - | TRBV27 | CASSTTDTQYF | TGTGCCAGCAGTACCACAGATACGCAGTATTTT
TRBJ2-7 | - | - | TRBV5-1 | CASSLTVGQSYEQYF | TGCGCCAGCAGCTTAACCGTCGGGCAGAGTTACGAGCAGTACTTC
TRBJ2-1 | - | TRBD2 | TRBV5-6 | CASSPGTSGGGANEQFF | TGTGCCAGCAGCCCCGGGACTAGCGGCGGGGGGGCCAATGAGCAGTTCTTC
TRBJ2-7 | - | - | TRBV2 | CASAVEDFYEQYF | TGTGCCAGCGCTGTTGAGGATTTCTACGAGCAGTACTTC
TRBJ1-3 | - | - | TRBV5-1 | CASSSTEHSGNTIYF | TGCGCCAGCAGCTCGACTGAGCACTCTGGAAACACCATATATTTT
TRBJ2-1 | - | TRBD2 | TRBV7-9 | CASSLVLGLAEQFF | TGTGCCAGCAGCTTAGTCCTCGGACTAGCTGAGCAGTTCTTC
TRBJ2-7 | medium-sized | - | TRBV6-5 | CASSFSLSSYEQYF | TGTGCCAGCAGTTTTAGTCTCAGCTCCTACGAGCAGTACTTC
TRBJ1-1 | - | - | TRBV9 | CASSVDVTVNTEAFF | TGTGCCAGCAGCGTAGACGTGACGGTGAACACTGAAGCTTTCTTT
TRBJ2-1 | - | - | TRBV10-3 | CAISETMAGSYNEQFF | TGTGCCATCAGTGAAACCATGGCGGGCTCCTACAATGAGCAGTTCTTC
TRBJ2-7 | - | TRBD2 | TRBV7-9 | CASSLGPLAGGSYEQYF | TGTGCCAGCAGCTTAGGCCCCTTAGCGGGGGGCTCCTACGAGCAGTACTTC
TRBJ1-3 | few | - | TRBV6-6 | CASTRRGGNTIYF | TGTGCCAGCACACGCCGGGGTGGAAACACCATATATTTT
TRBJ1-3 | - | - | TRBV29-1 | CSVVGGSNSGNTIYF | TGCAGCGTTGTAGGCGGCTCCAACTCTGGAAACACCATATATTTT
TRBJ1-2 | - | TRBD1 | TRBV7-9 | CASSLRQGFYTF | TGTGCCAGCAGCTTACGACAGGGTTTCTACACCTTC
TRBJ1-2 | - | - | TRBV4-3 | CASSQLEGGYGYTF | TGCGCCAGCAGCCAGCTGGAAGGCGGGTATGGCTACACCTTC
TRBJ2-7 | once | TRBD2 | TRBV5-1 | CASSEAGGSVYEQYF | TGCGCCAGCAGCGAAGCGGGAGGGTCAGTCTACGAGCAGTACTTC
TRBJ2-5 | - | - | TRBV7-2 | CASSFQGLDAETQYF | TGTGCCAGCAGCTTCCAGGGACTTGACGCAGAGACCCAGTACTTC
TRBJ2-2 | - | - | TRBV9 | CASSVAPWGTGELFF | TGTGCCAGCAGCGTAGCACCCTGGGGGACCGGGGAGCTGTTTTTT
TRBJ2-5 | - | - | TRBV5-4 | CASSLEAVQETQYF | TGTGCCAGCAGCTTGGAAGCGGTGCAAGAGACCCAGTACTTC
TRBJ2-7 | - | TRBD1 | TRBV7-9 | CASSPPGGTGDYEQYF | TGTGCCAGCAGCCCCCCGGGGGGGACAGGGGACTACGAGCAGTACTTC
TRBJ2-7 | - | - | TRBV11-2 | CASSHGGGIYEQYF | TGTGCCAGCAGCCATGGGGGGGGCATTTACGAGCAGTACTTC
TRBJ1-5 | - | - | TRBV4-2 | CASSQTTGPHQPQHF | TGTGCCAGCAGCCAAACTACAGGACCCCATCAGCCCCAGCATTTT
TRBJ1-2 | few | - | TRBV7-2 | CASSSGPYAWRYTF | TGTGCCAGCAGTTCCGGGCCTTACGCTTGGCGCTACACCTTC
TRBJ2-3 | few | TRBD2 | TRBV28 | CASSPLAGEADTQYF | TGTGCCAGCAGTCCATTAGCGGGAGAGGCAGATACGCAGTATTTT
TRBJ2-5 | medium-sized | - | TRBV7-9 | CASSLAGGTQETQYF | TGTGCCAGCAGCTTAGCTGGGGGGACCCAAGAGACCCAGTACTTC
TRBJ1-2 | - | TRBD1 | TRBV10-3 | CAIGQGEGGYTF | TGTGCCATCGGACAGGGGGAAGGTGGCTACACCTTC